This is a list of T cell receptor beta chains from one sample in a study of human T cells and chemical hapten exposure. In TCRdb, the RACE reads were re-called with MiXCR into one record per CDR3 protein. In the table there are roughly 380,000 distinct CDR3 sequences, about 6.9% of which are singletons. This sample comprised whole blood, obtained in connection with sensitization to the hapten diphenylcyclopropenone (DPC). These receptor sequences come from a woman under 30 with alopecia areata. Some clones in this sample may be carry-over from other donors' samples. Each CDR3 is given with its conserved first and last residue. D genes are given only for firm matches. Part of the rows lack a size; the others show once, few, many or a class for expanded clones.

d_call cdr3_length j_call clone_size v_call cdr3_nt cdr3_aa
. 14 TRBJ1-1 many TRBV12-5 TGTGCTAGTGGTTTGTACGGCGGGAACACTGAAGCTTTCTTT CASGLYGGNTEAFF
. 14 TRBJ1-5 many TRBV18 TGTGCCAGCTCCCAGGGGTTTAGCAATCAGCCCCAGCATTTT CASSQGFSNQPQHF
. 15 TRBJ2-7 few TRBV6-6 TGTGCCAGCAGCCACGGGGAGACAGGTACCTACGAGCAGTACTTC CASSHGETGTYEQYF
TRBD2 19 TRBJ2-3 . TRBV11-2 TGTGCCAGCAGCTTTGCCCTAGCGGGGGCCCCCCTCCTGACAGATACGCAGTATTTT CASSFALAGAPLLTDTQYF
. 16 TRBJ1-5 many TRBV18 TGTGCCAGCTCACTCACAGGGAAGGGCGGCAATCAGCCCCAGCATTTT CASSLTGKGGNQPQHF
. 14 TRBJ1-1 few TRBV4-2 TGTGCCAGCAGCGCTCCGGAGCGCCGGACTGAAGCTTTCTTT CASSAPERRTEAFF
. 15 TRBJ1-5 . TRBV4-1 TGCGCCAGCAGGCTGAACCCGGGTACGGATCAGCCCCAGCATTTT CASRLNPGTDQPQHF
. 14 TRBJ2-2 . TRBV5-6 TGTGCCAGCAGGGACTTCGGGAACACCGGGGAGCTGTTTTTT CASRDFGNTGELFF
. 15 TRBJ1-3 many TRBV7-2 TGTGCCAGCAGCTCACGGAGGGGGACTGGAAACACCATATATTTT CASSSRRGTGNTIYF
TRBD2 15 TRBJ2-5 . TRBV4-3 TGCGCCAGCAGCCAAGGAGCGGGGGGCCAAGAGACCCAGTACTTC CASSQGAGGQETQYF
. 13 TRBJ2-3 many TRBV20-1 TGCAGTGCTAGAATGGGGGGCCCAGATACGCAGTATTTT CSARMGGPDTQYF
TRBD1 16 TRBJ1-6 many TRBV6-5 TGTGCCAGCAGTACTACTACAGGGGATCCTTCTTCACCCCTCCACTTT CASSTTTGDPSSPLHF